This section outlines one T cell receptor (beta chain) sequence together with its context. A few counts support this clone. The clone's antigen remains unknown. No clone much larger than this one lies a single base away; base qualities are absent. These data come from a study of beta chain features in type 1 diabetes (dated by TCRdb to the late 2010s). About the investigation overall: No differences in mean age, gender distribution, total cell number or subset yield were found between patients and healthy donors. A total of roughly 98,000,000 sorted cells were examined across all samples, and a strong correlation was observed between cell number per subset and RNA yield. Regulatory and stem cell-like memory subsets were obtained from only 8 patients and about 8 healthy donors, while naive and central memory subsets were obtained from all 30 or so donors. In the study, TCRB repertoires of sorted circulating CD4+ T cell subsets from recently diagnosed type 1 diabetes patients were compared with those of matched healthy donors. The paper's findings and limits, for the study overall: PCR might favor shorter templates, but patient and control samples were amplified and corrected together, so any skew would affect both groups equally. Naive, central memory and regulatory TCRB repertoires appeared to be more alike among patients than among healthy donors. Because the HLA sub-analyses included only small numbers of individuals, any influence of HLA type on TCRB rearrangement was left unresolved. Fewer insertions and more nucleotide deletions at VDJ recombination sites were observed in patients with type 1 diabetes, implying thymic rearrangement abnormalities. Sequencing cDNA rather than genomic DNA could over-represent highly expressing activated cells, although activation and CD3 levels did not differ between groups. In all four CD4+ subsets, TCRB CDR3 length was moderately but significantly shorter in type 1 diabetes patients.

Each donor gave one peripheral blood draw, averaging approximately 0.11 L, which was collected into heparinised tubes. Using a panel that included CD45RO, CCR7, CD25, CD127, CD95 and CD27, naive, central memory, regulatory and stem cell-like memory CD4+ T cells were sorted on a BD FACSAria II. A purity above 98% was achieved for all sorted populations. PBMCs were separated immediately by Lymphoprep density gradient centrifugation and were stained directly, without being cultured. So that batch effects would be minimized, each experiment stained and sorted samples in pairs, pairing one healthy donor with one patient. All of the isolated RNA was reverse transcribed with the High Capacity cDNA Reverse Transcription Kit, so expressed TCRB transcripts were sequenced. Deep immunoSEQ sequencing was applied to naive, central memory and regulatory T cell samples, giving an average of about 3.6 million total reads per sample. Sorted cells were lysed in RLT buffer, and RNA was extracted using DNase-treated RNeasy Micro or Mini kits according to cell number. To prevent cross-contamination, every cell subset was processed on its own, while patient and healthy donor samples were processed together. Using the immunoSEQ multiplex PCR, TCRB sequences were amplified from cDNA into 87-bp fragments spanning the CDR3 region. Sequencing of the amplicons was done on the Illumina HiSeq platform. The original pipeline was this. PCR bias was corrected computationally using synthetic template baselines, and reads within Hamming distance 2 were collapsed, with unmergeable singletons discarded. Reads were aligned to IMGT to assign V, D and J genes, CDR3 length, and insertions or deletions at six rearrangement sites. Clonotype counts were normalized to sorted cell number within each subset before computing true diversity and Gini coefficients with the tcR R package. Repertoire sharing was quantified using the overlap coefficient calculated on TCRB nucleotide sequences. Out-of-frame TCRB sequences from naive cells were analyzed to stand in for the pre-selection repertoire. The immuneACCESS repertoire file appears here via TCRdb, limited to in-frame rearrangements. These files lack a portion of the clones; in checked studies, under half of the deficit traces to unresolved V genes, and the cause of the others is not known. V, J and clone size were drawn from that table, and D and trimming were deduced from the DNA. This sample has 150,000 or so clones in its table, and 63% of those were observed once. Approximately 0.09% of the sample goes to the ten largest clones.

The CDR3 holds 12 amino acids from the cysteine to the phenylalanine. Solely the CDR3 DNA is kept, with 36 bases framed from the first base. The junction carries 15 bases between V and J, which are trimmed by 6 bases and 6 bases respectively. As encoded in the germline V gene, CDR1 is SQVTM while CDR2 is ANQGSEA. The receptor chain draws on TRBV29-1 and TRBJ2-7; a confident D gene designation cannot be given. This clonotype was obtained from a man aged 30 to 39 with type 1 diabetes. Sequenced input: naive CD4+ T cells from blood. The cell subset or site label, read with the paper, signifies: true naive CD4+ T cells. The CDR3 loop reads CSVRDGLPEQYF. The DNA sequence reads TGCAGCGTCCGTGACGGGCTCCCCGAGCAGTACTTC.